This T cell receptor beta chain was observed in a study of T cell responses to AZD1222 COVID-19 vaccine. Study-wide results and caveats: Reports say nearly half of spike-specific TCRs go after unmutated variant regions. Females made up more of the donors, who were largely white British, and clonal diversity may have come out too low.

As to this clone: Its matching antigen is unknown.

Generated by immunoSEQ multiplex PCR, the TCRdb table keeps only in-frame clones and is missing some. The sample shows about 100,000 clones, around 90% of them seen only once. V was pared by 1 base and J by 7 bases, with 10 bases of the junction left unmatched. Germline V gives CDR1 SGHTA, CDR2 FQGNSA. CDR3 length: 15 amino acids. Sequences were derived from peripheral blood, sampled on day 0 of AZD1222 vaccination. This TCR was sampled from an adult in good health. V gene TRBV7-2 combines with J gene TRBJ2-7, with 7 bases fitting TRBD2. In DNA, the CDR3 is TGTGCCAGCAGCTTAGTGGGCGGGAGCTTTGGGGAGCAGTACTTC. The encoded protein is CASSLVGGSFGEQYF.